The 4 T cell receptor beta chains below all came from one sample that was sequenced in a study of Ad26.COV2.S vaccination and SARS-CoV-2 variants. Some clones are missing from TCRdb's copy, which holds only in-frame ones; the method was immunoSEQ multiplex PCR. The sample lists about 350,000 clones, approximately 90% occurring once. This sample comprised peripheral blood, obtained after recovery from COVID-19. These receptors were obtained from a human donor who had recovered from COVID-19.

This chain links TRBV27 with TRBJ1-1, with D unclear. The V end was cut by 6 bases, the J end by 2 bases, with 16 bases between. This CDR3 has 15 residues. Germline assignment: CDR1 MNHEY and CDR2 SMNVEV (reference sequence). The chain's CDR3 is CASRFVVEGNTEAFF. The CDR3 bases are TGTGCCAGCAGATTCGTGGTAGAAGGAAACACTGAAGCTTTCTTT.

The J gene is TRBJ1-1, the V gene TRBV6-5; D unresolved. The germline V and J ends were trimmed by 8 bases and 4 bases, with 11 bases remaining between them. This CDR3 spans 12 amino acids. Looked up from germline, CDR1 is MNHEY and CDR2 is SVGAGI. The chain's CDR3 is CASLTSGTEAFF. The CDR3 DNA reads TGTGCCAGCTTAACCTCGGGCACTGAAGCTTTCTTT.

The gene calls are TRBV2 and TRBJ2-5; no firm D call. From germline, CDR1 is SNHLY and CDR2 FYNNEI. This CDR3 has 11 amino acids. Trimming shortened V by 2 bases and J by 4 bases, and 2 bases separated the two germline ends. CDR3 amino acids: CASSEIETQYF. The CDR3, as DNA: TGTGCCAGCAGTGAAATAGAGACCCAGTACTTC.

The rearrangement links TRBV6-5 to TRBJ1-1; 7 nucleotides line up with TRBD1. Germline-derived CDR1 and CDR2 are MNHEY and SVGAGI. The CDR3 totals 12 residues. V shed 2 bases and J 9 bases; nucleotides not matched to a gene: 3. Written as DNA, the CDR3 is TGTGCCAGCAGTTACCGACAGGGAAAAGCTTTCTTT. Amino acids: CASSYRQGKAFF.